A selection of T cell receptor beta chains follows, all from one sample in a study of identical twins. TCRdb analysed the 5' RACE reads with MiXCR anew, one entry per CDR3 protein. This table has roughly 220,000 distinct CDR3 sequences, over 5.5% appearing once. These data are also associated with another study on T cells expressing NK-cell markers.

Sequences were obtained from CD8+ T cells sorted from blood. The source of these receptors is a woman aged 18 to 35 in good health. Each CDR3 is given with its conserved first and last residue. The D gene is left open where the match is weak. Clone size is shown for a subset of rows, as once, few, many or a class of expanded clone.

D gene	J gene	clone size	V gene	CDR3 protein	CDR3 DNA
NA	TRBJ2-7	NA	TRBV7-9	CASRPGGAGEQYF	TGTGCCAGCCGTCCCGGAGGAGCAGGCGAGCAGTACTTC
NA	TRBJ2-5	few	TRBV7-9	CASSSYRDIETQYF	TGTGCCAGCAGCTCGTACAGGGATATTGAGACCCAGTACTTC
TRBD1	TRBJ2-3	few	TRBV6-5	CASSYRDRYTDTQYF	TGTGCCAGCAGTTATAGGGACAGATACACAGATACGCAGTATTTT
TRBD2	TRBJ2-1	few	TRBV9	CASSVVAGGPTSEQFF	TGTGCCAGCAGCGTAGTAGCGGGAGGGCCCACAAGTGAGCAGTTCTTC
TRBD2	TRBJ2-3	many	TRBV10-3	CAIAGRLAGTTDTQYF	TGTGCCATCGCAGGGCGGCTAGCGGGAACCACAGATACGCAGTATTTT
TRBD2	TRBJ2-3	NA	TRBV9	CASSTSSGSTDTQYF	TGTGCCAGCAGCACCTCTAGCGGTAGCACAGATACGCAGTATTTT
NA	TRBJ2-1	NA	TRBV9	CASSVEHRLVDEQFF	TGTGCCAGCAGCGTAGAACACCGATTAGTAGATGAGCAGTTCTTC
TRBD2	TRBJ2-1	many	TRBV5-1	CASSLVGTTTYNEQFF	TGCGCCAGCAGCTTGGTGGGGACTACTACCTACAATGAGCAGTTCTTC
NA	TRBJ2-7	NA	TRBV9	CASIPRGEQYF	TGTGCCAGCATCCCCCGGGGCGAGCAGTACTTC
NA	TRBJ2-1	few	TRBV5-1	CASSLAEGGPYNEQFF	TGCGCCAGCAGCTTGGCCGAAGGAGGGCCATACAATGAGCAGTTCTTC
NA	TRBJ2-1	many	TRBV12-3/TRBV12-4	CASSLGPLLFFDEQFF	TGTGCCAGCAGTTTAGGACCCCTTTTGTTTTTTGATGAGCAGTTCTTC
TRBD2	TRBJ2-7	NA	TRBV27	CASSPGTSVPYEQYF	TGTGCCAGCAGTCCCGGGACTAGTGTTCCCTACGAGCAGTACTTC
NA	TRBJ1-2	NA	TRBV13	CASSLMGPGGYTF	TGTGCCAGCAGCTTAATGGGCCCGGGTGGCTACACCTTC
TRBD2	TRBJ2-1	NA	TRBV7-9	CASSPGRGLANNEQFF	TGTGCCAGCAGCCCAGGCCGGGGACTAGCCAACAATGAGCAGTTCTTC
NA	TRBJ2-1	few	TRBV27	CASSFRVGEDEQFF	TGTGCCAGCAGTTTCCGAGTAGGGGAGGATGAGCAGTTCTTC
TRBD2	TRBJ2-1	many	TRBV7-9	CASSRLAGGNNEQFF	TGTGCCAGCAGCCGACTAGCGGGAGGGAACAATGAGCAGTTCTTC
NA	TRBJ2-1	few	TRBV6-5	CASSYSSASGPFF	TGTGCCAGCAGTTACTCGTCGGCGTCAGGGCCGTTCTTC